This T cell receptor beta chain appears in the sequencing data of a study of cytomegalovirus exposure and HLA in healthy donors (dated by TCRdb to 2016 to 2017). Context from the whole study: An earlier analysis of about 530 of the donors reported over 250 Gb of sequence data and some 110 million unique TCR beta sequences obtained from about 179 million T cells. About 280 gigabases of sequencing data and approximately 84 million unique TCR sequences were included in an early release covering about 600 HLA-typed donors. The genetic ancestry cluster associated with self-reported Caucasian donors included over 80% of the roughly 360 genotyped donors. The study was designed to test whether signatures of past pathogen exposure could be identified by cataloging public T cell receptors. The T cell repertoires of about 700 subjects were profiled by immunosequencing and related to cytomegalovirus serostatus. In addition to the first cohort of around 670 subjects, a separate validation cohort of over 90 different subjects was used. To predict cytomegalovirus infection status, the study combined high-throughput TCR immunosequencing, statistical association of individual TCRs with disease status, and machine learning. To study patterns of TCR occurrence, a later analysis re-analyzed previously published TCR beta repertoires from around 670 donors and added high-resolution HLA genotyping. Rather than using new phenotypic data, the later analysis identified candidate immune exposures from TCR beta sequences and from how often those sequences occurred across donors. In an earlier analysis of roughly 600 of the donors, high-throughput TCR beta sequencing was used to judge whether each TCR beta V gene segment behaved as functional or pseudogenic. Donor age, sex, ethnicity and CMV serostatus were compiled together with the repertoire data. A later genetic analysis used genome-wide SNP genotypes for about 55% of the 666 donors, treating that subset as a discovery cohort. Every discovery cohort repertoire had been produced on one sequencing platform. HLA typing included class I and class II loci at four-digit resolution. The number of typed donors differed by locus: about 620-640 for A, B, C, DRB1 and DQB1; 500 to 550 for DQA1; some 590 for DPA1; and about 470 for DPB1. Roughly 5 DR-DQ haplotypes were handled as single units for association and clustering because linkage in the cohort was strong. Among under 450 genotyped donors of the cohort, an average of approximately 230,000 unique TCR beta nucleotide sequences were sequenced per donor, around 20% of them non-productive. On the study overall, not on this receptor specifically: The authors suggested that the approach could potentially be generalized to other disease states and immunological phenotypes. A total of 164 TCR beta chains were listed by the study as associated with cytomegalovirus. In a later analysis, TCR association rates were found to vary across HLA loci, with the most associated TCRs seen for DRB1 alleles and the fewest for HLA-C alleles. According to a later analysis, parvovirus B19, influenza, CMV and Epstein-Barr virus appeared linked to several top co-occurrence clusters. In a later genetic analysis, fewer N-insertions in productive TCRs were reported among donors in an Asian-associated ancestry cluster than the approximately 670-donor mean. Most TCR sequences were observed very rarely across donors, whereas some public TCRs were present in many individuals. The sequencing pipeline was judged likely to have produced a cluster of highly shared sequence variants as a technical artifact. Compared with equally common non-associated chains, HLA-associated TCR beta chains in a later analysis were more clonally expanded and had lower generation probabilities. Because counts were too low, 15 to 20 rarely observed V segments, including chromosome 9 orphons, were excluded from the earlier analysis of 587 of the donors. Because HLA typing was unavailable for some donors at each locus, only the typed subset was used in association tests. In this cohort, only TCR beta chains were sequenced, and detectable features were limited by the absence of alpha or paired-chain data. An earlier analysis of 587 of the donors showed that most TCR beta V segments appeared in productive rearrangements either about 87% or about 30% of the time, which broadly matched IMGT annotations. In a later analysis, 15,000 to 20,000 TCR beta sequences were associated with specific HLA alleles at a false discovery rate of 0.05. The only immune exposure information available for the cohort was CMV serostatus. The classifier was reported to diagnose cytomegalovirus status with high specificity and sensitivity in both the original and validation cohorts. Assigning TCR associations to individual alleles was difficult when HLA alleles, especially DR and DQ, strongly co-occurred. Presence/absence analyses assumed roughly uniform sequencing depth across donors, an assumption that may not hold. A further reported finding was that TCR beta sequences accurately predicted the HLA-A and HLA-B alleles for most subjects in the first cohort. In a later analysis, most CMV-associated TCR beta chains were found to appear HLA-restricted, with HLA associations seemingly driven largely by CMV exposure. Some IMGT-functional V segments, including TRBV6-2 and TRBV6-3, could not be told apart with the 87-base-pair reads, so those segments were excluded. A later genetic analysis associated a missense DCLRE1C variant with V-gene and J-gene trimming of TCR beta chains, and an independent cohort replicated the association. Three of the identified cytomegalovirus-associated TCR beta chains were confirmed in vitro to be specific for cytomegalovirus antigens. Correlated functional status among segregating V segments might reflect linkage disequilibrium, but an unknown experimental factor could not be ruled out.

The cohort consisted of 600 or so healthy bone marrow donors. At the time of sampling, all cohort members were nominally healthy, though unrecorded immune exposures were likely present. The donor tested CMV seropositive and was one of the 289 seropositive cohort members. A peripheral blood sample was provided by each donor, and peripheral blood mononuclear cells were used for TCR beta sequencing. The Qiagen DNeasy Blood Extraction Kit was used to extract genomic DNA from the blood cell samples. The library was generated by the immunoSEQ multiplex PCR assay. A mixture of 60 forward primers for TCR Vbeta segments and 13 reverse primers for TCR Jbeta segments was used in the multiplex PCR. Amplification of the CDR3 region of rearranged TCR beta genes was performed with a multiplex PCR assay on genomic DNA. The amplified TCR beta libraries were sequenced on the Illumina HiSeq System as 87-base-pair reads. The study's own analysis went as follows. A later analysis counted about 80 million unique TCR beta chains across the 666 repertoires, and 10 million to 12 million of these chains were shared by at least two donors. Raw reads were error-corrected and collapsed into unique sequences with a nearest-neighbor algorithm that merged closely related sequences to remove PCR and sequencing errors. V, D and J gene segments were assigned by aligning CDR3 sequences to IMGT reference sequences. For a sequence to be retained, a match of at least six nucleotides was required to both a V gene segment and a J gene segment. A rearrangement was called productive if the CDR3 had no stop codons and remained in frame with V and J, and every other rearrangement was called non-productive. Following IMGT convention, CDR3 was defined as the stretch from the second conserved V-encoded cysteine to the conserved J-encoded phenylalanine. The earlier analysis of around 640 of the donors excluded sequences that lacked an unambiguous match to a single V gene segment. In an earlier analysis of roughly 500 of the donors, V segments were called functional above 56.7% productive rearrangements and were called segregating when the between-donor standard deviation exceeded 5%. A statistical classification framework was developed to diagnose cytomegalovirus status using the catalog of TCR beta chain sequences. V and J gene assignment, in a later analysis, came from comparing TCR nucleotide sequences with IMGT/GENE-DB human TR gene sequences. The TCRdist pipeline was used in a later analysis to assign CDR3 sequences and most-parsimonious VDJ recombination scenarios. A later analysis defined each TCR beta chain by its CDR3 amino acid sequence plus V-gene family, and excluded reads lacking a unique V-gene family. A later analysis removed roughly 590 highly shared, low-generation-probability nucleotide sequences to deal with suspected cross-contamination and a sequencing artifact. A later analysis calculated a clonal expansion index for each public chain from normalized within-repertoire ranks of inferred template counts. A later analysis computed generation probabilities with a VDJ recombination model fitted to out-of-frame rearrangements, and checked the results against IGoR. Hypergeometric tests were used in a later analysis to score TCR-TCR, TCR-HLA and TCR-CMV co-occurrence, with a repertoire-size bias correction applied to the TCR pairs. A later analysis estimated false discovery rates by permuting HLA or CMV assignments 20 times. A later analysis grouped co-occurring TCRs with DBSCAN, adding TCRdist sequence similarity when clustering within HLA-allele-positive subsets. Co-occurrence clustering excluded repertoires with fewer than 30,000 or more than 120,000 public chains, plus five with anomalous nucleotide sharing. TCRdb limited this immuneACCESS table to in-frame rearrangements with V and J called. A share of clones is missing; checked studies link under half to unresolved V genes, and the rest is unexplained. The DNA gave D and trimming, while V, J and clone size come from that table. In this sample the table shows fewer than 250,000 clones, about 80% of which occur a single time. The top ten clones comprise about 6% of the sample.

The CDR3 spans 15 residues, from the cysteine through the phenylalanine. Only CDR3 DNA is held: 45 bases, read in frame from base 1. Via the germline V gene, CDR1 is SGHRS and CDR2 YFSETQ. The V end loses 2 bases and the J end loses 2 bases, and a stretch of 12 bases separates them. With regard to this clone: Its target antigen remains unknown. Base qualities are not provided; no much larger clone lies one nucleotide away.

The source is a man aged 35-49 years in good health and CMV-seropositive. The rearrangement joined TRBV5-1 to TRBJ2-3, and TRBD2 may be the D gene, going by 6 matching bases. The specimen sequenced was PBMCs. The encoded CDR3 is CASSFHSGSTDTQYF. Here is the DNA: TGCGCCAGCAGCTTCCATAGCGGTTCCACAGATACGCAGTATTTT.